This note documents a single T cell receptor beta chain sequence. What it binds is not known. The data belong to a study of graft-versus-host responses after intestinal transplantation. In the study overall: Recipients across the board were started on anti-thymocyte globulin induction, then kept on tacrolimus and steroids for about 3 years. Whole-study findings and limits: Detected in recipient marrow were GvH clones, some of which were first observed in ileum or blood. High graft-versus-host to host-versus-graft clonal ratios were found in allografts of patients who had graft-donor T cell macrochimerism.

The protocol was immunoSEQ multiplex PCR, while the TCRdb copy is restricted to in-frame clones and leaves out a portion. Of 100,000 to 140,000 clones in the sample, 87% were seen once. Germline V CDR1 and CDR2: SGHKS, YYEKEE (reference sequence). The germline V and J ends were trimmed by 1 base and 7 bases, with 17 bases remaining between them. The length of the CDR3 is 16 residues. The sequenced sample was unstimulated CD4+ T cells sorted from spleen or lymph node cells, obtained before transplant. This chain uses TRBV5-5 with TRBJ2-2; D not certain. The TCR sequence derives from a human donor who was the organ donor for an intestinal transplant. CDR3 residues: CASSLIPAERSGELFF. In DNA, the CDR3 is TGTGCCAGCAGCTTGATCCCGGCAGAGAGAAGCGGGGAGCTGTTTTTT.